This T cell receptor (beta chain) was profiled in a study of spatial heterogeneity in lung cancer. Looking at the study overall: Sequence detection consistently recorded a greater number of beta-chain than alpha-chain sequences.

Each TCR cDNA molecule bore a unique molecular identifier. TCRdb ran MiXCR on the 5' RACE reads and lists one entry per CDR3 protein. The sample yields tens of thousands of distinct CDR3 sequences, about 9.4% seen once. Sample time point: sample taken at primary tumor resection. Frozen PBMC, nontumor lung or tumor provided whole RNA, which was sequenced unsorted. Donation came from 70 or so patients with untreated early-stage non-small cell lung cancer. The sample in question was PBMCs, obtained at surgery. This TCR derives from a male donor with early-stage non-small cell lung cancer.

CDR3 sequence reads: CRPTGPSLNEQFF. The CDR3, as DNA: TGCAGGCCGACCGGGCCTTCCCTTAATGAGCAGTTCTTC. The gene calls are TRBV20-1 and TRBJ2-1; no clear D. Germline CDR1 and CDR2: DFQATT and SNEGSKA (reference sequence). This CDR3 is 13 amino acids long.